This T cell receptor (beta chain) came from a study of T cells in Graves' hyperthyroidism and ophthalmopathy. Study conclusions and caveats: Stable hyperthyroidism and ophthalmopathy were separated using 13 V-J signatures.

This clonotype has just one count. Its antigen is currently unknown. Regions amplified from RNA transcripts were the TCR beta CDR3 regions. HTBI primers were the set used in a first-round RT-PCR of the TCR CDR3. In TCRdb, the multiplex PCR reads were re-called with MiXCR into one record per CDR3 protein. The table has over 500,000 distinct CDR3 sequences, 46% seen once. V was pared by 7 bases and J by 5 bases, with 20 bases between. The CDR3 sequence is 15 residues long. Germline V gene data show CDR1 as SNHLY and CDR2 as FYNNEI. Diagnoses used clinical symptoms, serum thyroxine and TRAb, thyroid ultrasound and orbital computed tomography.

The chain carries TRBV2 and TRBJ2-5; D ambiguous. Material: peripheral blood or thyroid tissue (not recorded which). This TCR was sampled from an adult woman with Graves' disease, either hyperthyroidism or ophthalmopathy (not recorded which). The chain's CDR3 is CASIKLGISGETQYF. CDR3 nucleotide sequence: TGTGCCAGCATAAAATTGGGTATCTCAGGCGAGACCCAGTACTTC. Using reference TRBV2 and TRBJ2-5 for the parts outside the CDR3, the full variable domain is EPEVTQTPSHQVTQMGQEVILRCVPISNHLYFYWYRQILGQKVEFLVSFYNNEISEKSEIFDDQFSVERPDGSNFTLKIRSTKLEDSAMYFCASIKLGISGETQYFGPGTRLLVL.